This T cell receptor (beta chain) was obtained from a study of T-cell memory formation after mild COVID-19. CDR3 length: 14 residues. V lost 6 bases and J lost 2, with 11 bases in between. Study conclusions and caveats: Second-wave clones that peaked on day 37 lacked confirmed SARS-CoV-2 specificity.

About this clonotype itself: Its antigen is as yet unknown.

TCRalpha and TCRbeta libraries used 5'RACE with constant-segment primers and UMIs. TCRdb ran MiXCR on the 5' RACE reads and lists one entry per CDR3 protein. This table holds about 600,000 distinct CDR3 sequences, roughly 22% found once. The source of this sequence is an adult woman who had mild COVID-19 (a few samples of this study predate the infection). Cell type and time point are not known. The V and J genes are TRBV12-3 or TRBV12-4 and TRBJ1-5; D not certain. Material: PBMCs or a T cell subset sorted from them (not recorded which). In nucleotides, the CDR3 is TGTGCCAGCAGGCTAGATATTGGCAATCAGCCCCAGCATTTT. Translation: CASRLDIGNQPQHF.